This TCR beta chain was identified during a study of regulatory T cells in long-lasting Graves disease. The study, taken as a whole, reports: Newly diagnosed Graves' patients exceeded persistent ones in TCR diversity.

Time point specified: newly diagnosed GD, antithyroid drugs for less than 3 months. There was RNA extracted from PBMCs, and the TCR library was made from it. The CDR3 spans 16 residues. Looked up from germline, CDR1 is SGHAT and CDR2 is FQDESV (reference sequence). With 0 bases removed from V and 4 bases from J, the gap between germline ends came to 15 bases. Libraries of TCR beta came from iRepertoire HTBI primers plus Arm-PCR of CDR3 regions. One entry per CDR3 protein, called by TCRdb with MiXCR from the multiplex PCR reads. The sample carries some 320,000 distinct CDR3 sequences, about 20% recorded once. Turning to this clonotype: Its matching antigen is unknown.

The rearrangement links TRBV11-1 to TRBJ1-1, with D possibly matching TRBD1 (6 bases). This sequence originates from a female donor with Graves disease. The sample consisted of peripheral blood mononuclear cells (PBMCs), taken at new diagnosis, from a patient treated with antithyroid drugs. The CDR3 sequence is CASSLAGGRSITEAFF. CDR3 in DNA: TGTGCCAGCAGCTTAGCTGGGGGGCGAAGTATCACTGAAGCTTTCTTT. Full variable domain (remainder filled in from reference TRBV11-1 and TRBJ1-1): EAEVAQSPRYKITEKSQAVAFWCDPISGHATLYWYRQILGQGPELLVQFQDESVVDDSQLPKDRFSAERLKGVDSTLKIQPAELGDSAMYLCASSLAGGRSITEAFFGQGTRLTVV.